These T cell receptor beta chains were read from a single sample in a study of response to subunit inactivated influenza vaccine. Each CDR3 protein is one row after TCRdb ran MiXCR on the RT-PCR reads. The sample lists about 580,000 distinct CDR3 sequences, 14% occurring once. The source material was PBMCs from blood, sampled roughly 13 days after vaccination. These receptors all stem from a man in his forties or fifties who received an inactivated influenza vaccine. Both conserved end residues are part of each CDR3. The D gene is left open where the match is weak. Rows may omit the clone size; those that give it use once, few, many or a size class.

>TRBJ2-7|.|13|few|TRBV5-1
TGCGCCAGCAGTTATGACGGGACCTACGAGCAGTACTTC
CASSYDGTYEQYF
>TRBJ2-5|.|15|many|TRBV3-1
TGTGCCAGCAGCCAAGATTGGGGGGATCAAGAGACCCAGTACTTC
CASSQDWGDQETQYF
>TRBJ2-1|TRBD2|16|few|TRBV10-3
TGTGCCATCAGTTCCTCCGGACTAGCGGGAGACAATGAGCAGTTCTTC
CAISSSGLAGDNEQFF
>TRBJ2-2|TRBD2|15|.|TRBV14
TGTGCCAGCAGCCAGCCAGCGGGAGGCATCGGGGAGCTGTTTTTT
CASSQPAGGIGELFF
>TRBJ2-1|TRBD1|13|.|TRBV10-3
TGTGCCATCAGAGTTACTCGGGACAGGGGGGAATTCTTC
CAIRVTRDRGEFF
>TRBJ2-2|.|13|.|TRBV2
TGTGCCAGCAGTGAATCCGTAACCGGGGAGCTGTTTTTT
CASSESVTGELFF
>TRBJ2-3|.|14|.|TRBV25-1
TGTGCCACGTCTGGAGGCCACGGCATCGATACGCAGTATTTT
CATSGGHGIDTQYF
>TRBJ1-1|TRBD1|16|few|TRBV5-1
TGCGCCAGCAGCTTGAGGGCCAGGGGGCTTAGCACTGAAGCTTTCTTT
CASSLRARGLSTEAFF
>TRBJ2-5|.|13|many|TRBV12-3/TRBV12-4
TGTGCCAGCACGGTCGATATCCAAGAGACCCAGTACTTC
CASTVDIQETQYF
>TRBJ1-2|.|14|.|TRBV28
TGTGCCAGCAGTTCAACGCCCGCAGGGACGGGCTACACCTTC
CASSSTPAGTGYTF
>TRBJ2-7|TRBD1|14|few|TRBV7-2
TGTGCCAGCAGCCCGACAGGGGCTGGCTACGAGCAGTACTTC
CASSPTGAGYEQYF
>TRBJ2-1|.|16|.|TRBV2
TGTGCCAGCAGTGAAAGACTCCTCTCATCCTACAATGAGCAGTTCTTC
CASSERLLSSYNEQFF
>TRBJ2-7|.|15|.|TRBV7-9
TGTGCCAGCAGCTTAGAGACACAGGGAAACTACGAGCAGTACTTC
CASSLETQGNYEQYF
>TRBJ2-7|TRBD2|13|few|TRBV29-1
TGCAGCGCCAGCGGGGGTAGCTCCTACGAGCAGTACTTC
CSASGGSSYEQYF
>TRBJ2-3|.|16|.|TRBV6-5
TGTGCCAGCAGTTACCCCCGGGACCCAGGCACAGATACGCAGTATTTT
CASSYPRDPGTDTQYF
>TRBJ2-7|.|14|.|TRBV20-1
TGCAGTGCGGAAAGGGGGGGGGCCGGGAACGAGCAGTACTTC
CSAERGGAGNEQYF
>TRBJ2-7|TRBD1|15|.|TRBV9
TGTGCCAGCAGCCTAACCCCACAGGGGGACAACGAGCAGTACTTC
CASSLTPQGDNEQYF
>TRBJ2-3|.|18|few|TRBV4-3
TGCGCCAGCAGCCAATATCCGCGGGGAACCGGTGGCACAGATACGCAGTATTTT
CASSQYPRGTGGTDTQYF